This T cell receptor beta chain was sequenced for a study of PD-1 blockade in classical Hodgkin lymphoma. After autologous stem cell transplantation all patients relapsed, and prior brentuximab vedotin exposure differed between cohorts. Here immunoSEQ multiplex PCR was the method, and the copy in TCRdb shows in-frame clones only, minus some. The data hold over 90,000 clones, with roughly nine tenths observed a single time. V shed 5 bases, J shed 6 bases, and the junction held 6 bases outside the gene matches. This CDR3 has 16 residues. Looked up from germline, CDR1 is PRHDT and CDR2 is FYEKMQ (reference sequence).

The sequence derives from a human donor with classical Hodgkin lymphoma. The V call is TRBV13, the J call TRBJ2-1, with 14 positions matching TRBD2. The sample in question was peripheral blood mononuclear cells (PBMCs), obtained before the second cycle of nivolumab. The CDR3 DNA is TGTGCCAGCAGCCGCCGGACTAGCGGGGGGCCCAATGAGCAGTTCTTC. It is translated as CASSRRTSGGPNEQFF. Supplemented by reference TRBV13 and TRBJ2-1, the full variable domain reads AAGVIQSPRHLIKEKRETATLKCYPIPRHDTVYWYQQGPGQDPQFLISFYEKMQSDKGSIPDRFSAQQFSDYHSELNMSSLELGDSALYFCASSRRTSGGPNEQFFGPGTRLTVL.